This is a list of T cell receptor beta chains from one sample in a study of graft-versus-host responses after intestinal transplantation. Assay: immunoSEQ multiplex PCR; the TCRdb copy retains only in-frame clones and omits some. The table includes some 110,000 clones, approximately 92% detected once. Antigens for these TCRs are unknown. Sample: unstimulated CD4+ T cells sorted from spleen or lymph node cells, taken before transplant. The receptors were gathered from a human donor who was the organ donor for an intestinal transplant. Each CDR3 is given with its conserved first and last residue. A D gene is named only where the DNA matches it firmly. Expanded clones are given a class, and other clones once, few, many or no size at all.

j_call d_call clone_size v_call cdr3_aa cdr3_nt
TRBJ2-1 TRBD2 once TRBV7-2 CASSPTSGRSSYNEQFF TGTGCCAGCAGCCCTACTAGCGGGAGGAGCTCCTACAATGAGCAGTTCTTC
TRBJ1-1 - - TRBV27 CASSLSWGGGTEAFF TGTGCCAGCAGTTTATCGTGGGGGGGAGGGACTGAAGCTTTCTTT
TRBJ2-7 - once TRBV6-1 CASYRDWQSREQYF TGTGCCAGCTACCGGGACTGGCAGTCTCGCGAGCAGTACTTC
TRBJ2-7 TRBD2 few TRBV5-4 CASSDWTSGNYEQYF TGTGCCAGCAGCGACTGGACTAGCGGGAACTACGAGCAGTACTTC
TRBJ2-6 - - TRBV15 CATTKGGSAGANVLTF TGTGCCACCACCAAGGGGGGGTCCGCTGGGGCCAACGTCCTGACTTTC
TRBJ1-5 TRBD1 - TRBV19 CASSSQGGGNQPQHF TGTGCCAGTAGTAGCCAGGGGGGGGGCAATCAGCCCCAGCATTTT
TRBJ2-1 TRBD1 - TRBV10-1 CASSEGDRFNEQFF TGCGCCAGCAGTGAGGGGGACAGGTTCAATGAGCAGTTCTTC
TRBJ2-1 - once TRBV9 CASSVDYLLYNEQFF TGTGCCAGCAGCGTAGACTACCTCCTTTACAATGAGCAGTTCTTC
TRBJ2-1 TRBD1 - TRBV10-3 CATSNPGQGSLEQFF TGTGCCACTAGTAATCCGGGACAGGGGTCCCTTGAGCAGTTCTTC
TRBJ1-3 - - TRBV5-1 CANSLPLRRNTIYF TGCGCCAACAGCCTACCCCTAAGGAGAAACACCATATATTTT
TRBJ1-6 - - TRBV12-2 CASRLGSLVEHSPLHF TGTGCAAGTCGCTTAGGAAGCTTGGTGGAGCATTCACCCCTCCACTTT
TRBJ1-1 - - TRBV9 CASSVGPENTEAFF TGTGCCAGCAGCGTAGGTCCGGAGAACACTGAAGCTTTCTTT
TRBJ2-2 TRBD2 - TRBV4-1 CASSNLGLAGGGTGELFF TGCGCCAGCAGCAACTTGGGACTAGCGGGAGGGGGCACCGGGGAGCTGTTTTTT
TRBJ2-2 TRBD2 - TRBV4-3 CASSPFLGLAGGFGELFF TGCGCCAGCAGCCCTTTCTTGGGGCTAGCGGGAGGGTTCGGGGAGCTGTTTTTT
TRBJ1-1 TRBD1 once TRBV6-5 CASSYSPDRMNTEAFF TGTGCCAGCAGTTACTCTCCGGACAGGATGAACACTGAAGCTTTCTTT
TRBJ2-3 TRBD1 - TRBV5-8 CASSWGTGIFTDTQYF TGTGCCAGCAGCTGGGGGACAGGGATTTTCACGGATACGCAGTATTTT
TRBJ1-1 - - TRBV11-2 CASSLDLILGGTEAFF TGTGCCAGCAGCTTAGATCTTATCTTGGGGGGCACTGAAGCTTTCTTT
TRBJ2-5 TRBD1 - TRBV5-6 CASSRQGPVQETQYF TGTGCCAGCAGCCGACAGGGACCCGTCCAAGAGACCCAGTACTTC
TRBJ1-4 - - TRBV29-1 CSVAGAGLTNEKLFF TGCAGCGTTGCAGGGGCGGGTCTCACTAATGAAAAACTGTTTTTT
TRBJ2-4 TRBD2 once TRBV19 CASSILAAAKNIQYF TGTGCCAGTAGTATTCTAGCGGCAGCCAAAAACATTCAGTACTTC
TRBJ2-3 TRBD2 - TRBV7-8 CASSLRRERTDTQYF TGTGCCAGCAGCTTAAGGCGGGAGCGGACAGATACGCAGTATTTT
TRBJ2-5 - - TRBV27 CASSLNRQETQYF TGTGCCAGCAGTTTAAACAGGCAAGAGACCCAGTACTTC
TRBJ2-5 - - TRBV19 CASSIGQVQETQYF TGTGCCAGTAGTATAGGCCAGGTCCAAGAGACCCAGTACTTC